This entry lists 28 T cell receptor beta chains sequenced from one sample in a study of monozygotic twins with inflammatory bowel disease. TCRdb reprocessed the 5' RACE reads and keeps a single row for each CDR3 protein, giving no DNA. There are about 160,000 distinct CDR3 sequences in the sample, with 2% to 3% held by the top ten. Sequencing input: blood. Source of these receptors: a human donor with ulcerative colitis or Crohn's disease, or a healthy co-twin of an affected twin (not recorded which).

The chain couples TRBV19 to TRBJ1-6; the TCRdb D gene call, TRBD1, has no DNA to confirm it. Germline V gives CDR1 LNHDA, CDR2 SQIVND (reference sequence). This CDR3 contains 14 residues. The chain's CDR3 is CASRTGQEISPLHF. The full variable domain, in which reference TRBV19 and TRBJ1-6 provide the parts outside the CDR3, is DGGITQSPKYLFRKEGQNVTLSCEQNLNHDAMYWYRQDPGQGLRLIYYSQIVNDFQKGDIAEGYSVSREKKESFPLTVTSAQKNPTAFYLCASRTGQEISPLHFGNGTRLTVT.

The CDR3: CSARPGGLAGGKAYNEQFF. This sequence joins TRBV20-1 and TRBJ2-1; the TCRdb call, TRBD2, lacks DNA for checking. The CDR3 extends over 19 amino acids. Germline V gene sequence: CDR1 DFQATT, CDR2 SNEGSKA (reference sequence).

The gene calls are TRBV4-2 and TRBJ1-1. The CDR3 runs 13 residues. The germline V gene encodes CDR1 LGHNA and CDR2 YNFKEQ. The CDR3 sequence: CASSQGRAGEAFF.

The V gene is TRBV3-1, the J gene TRBJ2-5; TCRdb returns TRBD2, unconfirmable since there is no DNA. CDR3 length: 15 amino acids. Germline V gives CDR1 LGHDT, CDR2 YNNKEL (reference sequence). CDR3 sequence reads: CASSQDLAEQETQYF.

The V gene is TRBV7-2, the J gene TRBJ2-3; TCRdb selects TRBD1, and the lack of DNA leaves this call unchecked. This CDR3 is built from 16 residues. Germline CDR1 SGHTA, CDR2 FQGNSA. This chain's CDR3 is CASSFTLHREKDTQYF.

The chain uses TRBV5-6 and TRBJ1-1; TCRdb's D gene call, TRBD1, goes unchecked for lack of DNA. The germline gives CDR1 SGHDT, CDR2 YYEEEE. The CDR3 consists of 17 residues. The CDR3 region is CASSIRKGTRMNTEAFF.

The rearrangement links TRBV20-1 to TRBJ2-5; TCRdb's D call, TRBD2, is unchecked because there is no DNA. The CDR3 spans 14 residues. CDR1 DFQATT and CDR2 SNEGSKA come from the germline V gene (reference sequence). The CDR3 protein is CSAREGLAGETQYF.

The rearrangement joins TRBV11-2 to TRBJ2-7; TCRdb proposes TRBD2, but this gene call is untestable without DNA. Germline V gene sequence: CDR1 SGHAT, CDR2 FQNNGV. This CDR3 comprises 18 residues. The CDR3 region is CASRSPSGLAGLSYEQYF.

V is TRBV25-1 and J is TRBJ1-1; TCRdb indicates TRBD1, and absent DNA this call remains unverified. There are 13 residues in the CDR3. In germline, CDR1 is MGHDK, CDR2 SYGVNS. This chain's CDR3 is CASRGVLNTEAFF. Full variable domain (outside the CDR3, taken from reference TRBV25-1 and TRBJ1-1): EADIYQTPRYLVIGTGKKITLECSQTMGHDKMYWYQQDPGMELHLIHYSYGVNSTEKGDLSSESTVSRIRTEHFPLTLESARPSHTSQYLCASRGVLNTEAFFGQGTRLTVV.

The chain carries TRBV6-2 or TRBV6-3 and TRBJ2-1; TCRdb gives TRBD2 as the D gene, but with no DNA this cannot be confirmed. Looked up from germline, CDR1 is MNHEY and CDR2 is SVGEGT. CDR3 length equals 15 residues. The CDR3 loop is CASKKGLADPNEQFF.

The rearrangement uses TRBV7-2 and TRBJ2-7; lacking DNA, the TRBD2 call made by TCRdb goes unchecked. This CDR3 comprises 15 residues. Germline V gene data show CDR1 as SGHTA and CDR2 as FQGNSA. The CDR3 sequence is CASSSSARGAYEQYF.

V is TRBV20-1 and J is TRBJ1-5; as DNA is missing, the TRBD1 call by TCRdb cannot be tested. The CDR3 sequence is 14 residues long. Germline CDR1 DFQATT, CDR2 SNEGSKA (reference sequence). The CDR3 reads CSALEQGVPQPQHF.

This chain links TRBV19 with TRBJ2-1; TCRdb indicates TRBD2, and absent DNA this call remains unverified. CDR3 length: 15 residues. Germline loops: CDR1 LNHDA, CDR2 SQIVND (reference sequence). This CDR3 reads CASSIVGSGLGEQFF.

The chain uses TRBV7-2 and TRBJ2-4; lacking DNA, the TRBD1 call made by TCRdb goes unchecked. The germline V gene encodes CDR1 SGHTA and CDR2 FQGNSA. This CDR3 spans 15 amino acids. The CDR3 spells CASSRDRGAKNMQYF.

The chain is built from TRBV12-3 or TRBV12-4 and TRBJ1-3; TCRdb reports TRBD1, a call that lacks DNA to check it against. This CDR3 is 16 amino acids long. CDR3 region: CASSSTGGFSGNTIYF.

The chain couples TRBV5-4 to TRBJ2-3; no DNA is available, so the TRBD1 call from TCRdb remains unchecked. Germline CDR1 SGHNT, CDR2 YYREEE (reference sequence). The length of the CDR3 is 15 residues. CDR3 sequence: CASSLMSGPTDTQYF.

The chain recombines TRBV20-1 with TRBJ2-5. CDR3 length equals 16 residues. In germline, CDR1 is DFQATT, CDR2 SNEGSKA (reference sequence). The CDR3 protein is CSARDGSRARQETQYF.

The genes are TRBV5-1 and TRBJ1-2; TCRdb proposes TRBD1, but this gene call is untestable without DNA. Germline CDR1 and CDR2: SGHRS and YFSETQ. The length of the CDR3 is 14 residues. CDR3 region: CASSRGTDPSHYTF.

This chain connects TRBV5-1 to TRBJ2-1. The CDR3 covers 16 residues. The germline V gene has CDR1 SGHRS and CDR2 YFSETQ. The CDR3 here is CASSLDGESSYNEQFF.

The chain recombines TRBV6-1 with TRBJ1-6; the TCRdb call, TRBD1, lacks DNA for checking. Germline lookup yields CDR1 MNHNS and CDR2 SASEGT. The length of the CDR3 is 15 residues. The CDR3 loop is CASTKGIRAGSPLHF.

J is TRBJ2-1 and V is TRBV27; TCRdb designates TRBD1, a call that cannot be tested without DNA. The CDR3 has 16 amino acids. Germline V gives CDR1 MNHEY, CDR2 SMNVEV (reference sequence). CDR3 sequence reads: CASSLVGAELYNEQFF.

The rearrangement links TRBV28 to TRBJ2-7; without DNA, the TCRdb call of TRBD2 cannot be checked. This CDR3 has 17 amino acids. CDR1 and CDR2 (germline): MDHEN, SYDVKM. CDR3 region: CASSLTSLAIFSYEQYF. The variable domain in full, completed from reference TRBV28 and TRBJ2-7, reads DVKVTQSSRYLVKRTGEKVFLECVQDMDHENMFWYRQDPGLGLRLIYFSYDVKMKEKGDIPEGYSVSREKKERFSLILESASTNQTSMYLCASSLTSLAIFSYEQYFGPGTRLTVT.

The chain is built from TRBV2 and TRBJ2-7; the TCRdb D gene call, TRBD1, has no DNA to confirm it. This CDR3 is 13 amino acids long. Germline CDR1 reads SNHLY; CDR2 reads FYNNEI. CDR3 amino acids: CASSEDRAYEQYF.

The chain recombines TRBV27 with TRBJ2-3; there is no DNA to check the TCRdb D call of TRBD1. The length of the CDR3 is 11 residues. Germline loops: CDR1 MNHEY, CDR2 SMNVEV (reference sequence). This CDR3 reads CASAPTDTQYF.

This CDR3 is CAISDTSGRAPYNEQFF. The chain is built from TRBV10-3 and TRBJ2-1; TCRdb returns TRBD2, unconfirmable since there is no DNA. CDR1 ENHRY and CDR2 SYGVKD come from the germline V gene. The CDR3 is 17 residues long.

This rearrangement joins TRBV20-1 to TRBJ1-1. Germline CDR1 is DFQATT and CDR2 is SNEGSKA (reference sequence). The CDR3 loop spans 17 amino acids. CDR3 sequence: CSASRGEGPHPGTEAFF.

This CDR3 reads CASTGGLAKETQYF. The V gene is TRBV25-1, the J gene TRBJ2-5; TCRdb returns TRBD2, unconfirmable since there is no DNA. Germline V lookup: CDR1 MGHDK, CDR2 SYGVNS. The CDR3 runs to 14 residues.

The chain is built from TRBV4-3 and TRBJ2-7; lacking DNA, the TRBD1 call made by TCRdb goes unchecked. This CDR3 is built from 15 residues. Looked up from germline, CDR1 is LGHNA and CDR2 is YSLEER. The CDR3 is CASSQDGGPLYEQYF.